This T cell receptor beta chain emerged from a study of graft-versus-host responses after intestinal transplantation. The CDR3 has 13 residues. Germline V gene data show CDR1 as SEHNR and CDR2 as FQNEAQ (reference sequence). The J segment lost 9 bases and the V segment lost 5 bases, leaving 4 bases of the junction unmatched. This clone was picked up a small number of times. Its antigen is currently unknown. The method was immunoSEQ multiplex PCR; TCRdb's version includes in-frame clones alone and lacks a portion of them. The top ten hold over 0.055% of the sample, which has approximately 93,000 clones, around 93% seen once.

The rearrangement links TRBV7-9 to TRBJ2-1, with TRBD2 matching over 10 bases. The material sequenced was unstimulated CD8+ T cells sorted from spleen or lymph node cells, taken before transplant. This TCR came from a human donor who was the organ donor for an intestinal transplant. The CDR3 loop is CASSTGTSVEQFF. The CDR3 region has the DNA TGTGCCAGCAGCACCGGGACTAGCGTTGAGCAGTTCTTC.